This T cell receptor (beta chain) was documented in a study of OX40 agonist ivuxolimab in advanced cancers. Study-level background: Of mixed ages from about 23 to 90 and averaging 60 years, the group was almost 85% male. Study-level findings and limits: More expanded clones were found, on average, in CD8+ than in CD4+ T cells.

Trimming took 6 bases from V and 2 from J, leaving 5 bases between them. Germline-derived CDR1 and CDR2 are MNHNS and SASEGT. There are 11 residues in the CDR3. The data were produced by immunoSEQ multiplex PCR, yet TCRdb's version contains in-frame clones alone and is incomplete. The table has fewer than 65,000 clones, roughly 91% seen once; the top ten hold roughly 1.3%. As for this clone: Its antigen is unidentified.

Here the sequenced sample was CD4+ or CD8+ T cells sorted from blood, taken in a trial of the OX40 agonist ivuxolimab. The source of this sequence is an adult with an advanced solid tumor such as melanoma, head and neck, liver or kidney cancer. J is TRBJ2-7 and V is TRBV6-1, with unresolved D. CDR3 in amino acids: CASRNAYEQYF. DNA of the CDR3: TGTGCCAGCAGGAACGCCTACGAGCAGTACTTC.